This TCR beta chain was captured by sequencing in a study of beta chain features in type 1 diabetes. Study details: No age, gender or cell yield differences were seen between patients and healthy donors. Researchers looked at roughly 110 million sorted cells across all samples. Findings of the study overall: The naive, central memory and Treg TCRB repertoires looked more alike in patients than they did in healthy donors. Moderate but significant shortening of TCRB CDR3s was recorded in all four CD4+ subsets from Type 1 diabetes patients.

Of the isolated RNA, all was reverse transcribed, and so the sequenced material was expressed TCRB transcripts. Sequencing used immunoSEQ multiplex PCR; TCRdb keeps in-frame clones, though not all of them. Of about 700,000 clones in the sample, roughly an eighth were seen once. Sorting with CD45RO/CCR7/CD25/CD127/CD95/CD27 yielded naive, central memory, regulatory and stem-like memory CD4+ cells. This clone was counted only a few times. The antigen is not known. The source of this sequence is a man between 18 and 35 years old with type 1 diabetes. The sample was naive CD4+ T cells from blood.

The CDR3 DNA follows: TGTGCCAGCAGCGTACGGACAGGGCTCACAGATACGCAGTATTTT. Translation: CASSVRTGLTDTQYF. The J gene is TRBJ2-3, the V gene TRBV9, with TRBD1 identical over 8 bases. There are 15 residues in the CDR3. The ends lost 1 base at V and 2 bases at J; junction bases unmatched: 3. Germline V gene data show CDR1 as SGDLS and CDR2 as YYNGEE.